One sample yielded the 5 T cell receptor beta chains listed below, sequenced in a study of patients and donors after allogeneic stem cell transplantation. A single record per CDR3 protein comes from TCRdb applying MiXCR to the RT-PCR reads. The table has about 960,000 distinct CDR3 sequences, approximately 18% seen once. The sequenced sample consisted of blood, either unsorted or a sorted T cell fraction (not recorded which). The receptors were gathered from a human donor who was either an allogeneic HSCT recipient or a stem cell or donor lymphocyte infusion donor (not recorded which). It is not recorded whose cells these are; they may come from a transplant donor.

This clonotype has a count of ten or more. V and J are TRBV12-3 or TRBV12-4 and TRBJ2-5; D might be TRBD2 (6 bases). The V end lost 4 bases, the J end lost 7 bases, and 16 bases lay between the germline ends. This CDR3 is built from 14 residues. Here the CDR3 DNA reads TGTGCCAGCAGTTCCATCCCTGGGGGGTGGACCCAGTACTTC. Its translation: CASSSIPGGWTQYF.

This clonotype was seen a few times. This chain uses TRBV6-1 with TRBJ1-3, with D possibly TRBD1 on 5 matching bases. This CDR3 region has 16 residues. Trimming cost V 6 bases and J 0 bases, with 15 bases left between them. Germline V gene data show CDR1 as MNHNS and CDR2 as SASEGT. The CDR3 spells CASRGDGRFSGNTIYF. The CDR3 DNA reads TGTGCCAGCAGGGGGGACGGACGGTTCTCTGGAAACACCATATATTTT.

In this sample, this clonotype turned up a few times. This chain joins TRBV12-3 or TRBV12-4 and TRBJ1-2, with 7 bases that match TRBD1. V shed 2 bases, J shed 5 bases, and the junction held 11 bases outside the gene matches. The CDR3 loop spans 16 amino acids. CDR3 loop: CASSLSYRGAGYGYTF. CDR3 bases: TGTGCCAGCAGTTTATCGTACAGGGGAGCGGGGTATGGCTACACCTTC.

This clonotype was counted a few times. It is unclear where the CDR3 begins or ends on the DNA, so no DNA is shown, and the CDR3 is as TCRdb lists it. The chain is built from TRBV12-3 or TRBV12-4 and TRBJ1-2; TRBD1 is the table's D call, not checked against the DNA. The CDR3 comprises 11 residues, both ends counted. The chain's CDR3 is CASSWGQGNTF.

The chain joins TRBV10-3 to TRBJ2-7; D ambiguous. The V gene's germline CDR1 is ENHRY and CDR2 SYGVKD. This CDR3 has 13 amino acids. The V end lost 3 bases, the J end lost 3 bases, and 9 bases lay between the germline ends. The CDR3 coding sequence is TGTGCCATCAGTGATTCTGGGAACTACGAGCAGTACTTC. Translating it yields CAISDSGNYEQYF.